The 3 T cell receptor beta chains listed next were all sequenced from one sample in a study of PD-1 blockade in classical Hodgkin lymphoma. Sequencing was performed with immunoSEQ multiplex PCR; in TCRdb, only in-frame clones are kept and a portion is missing. The data contain approximately 89,000 clones, approximately 86% of them singletons. The time point was: cycle 4 day 1 (C4D1), after more than 5 weeks of nivolumab. Brentuximab vedotin exposure varied, and every patient relapsed after autologous stem cell transplantation. Source: peripheral blood mononuclear cells (PBMCs), taken before the fourth cycle of nivolumab. Receptor source: a human donor with classical Hodgkin lymphoma.

The chain couples TRBV9 to TRBJ1-3; D not resolved. V lost 0 bases, J lost 0 bases, and 7 bases lay in between. Germline values: CDR1 SGDLS, CDR2 YYNGEE. This CDR3 region has 15 residues. CDR3: CASSVDGHSGNTIYF. DNA for the CDR3: TGTGCCAGCAGCGTAGATGGGCACTCTGGAAACACCATATATTTT.

The chain uses TRBV27 and TRBJ1-1; D unclear. Trimming shortened V by 8 bases and J by 11 bases, and 12 bases separated the two germline ends. Germline loops: CDR1 MNHEY, CDR2 SMNVEV (reference sequence). The CDR3 totals 10 residues. DNA of the CDR3: TGTGCCAGCGGCCGCCCATTTGCTTTCTTT. Protein sequence: CASGRPFAFF.

The chain links TRBV5-1 to TRBJ2-1; D unresolved. Trimming pared 2 bases from V and 8 bases from J, leaving 8 bases between. This CDR3 comprises 12 residues. CDR1 and CDR2 from the germline V gene are SGHRS and YFSETQ. In DNA form, the CDR3 reads TGCGCCAGCAGCTTCCCTGGGGATGAGCAGTTCTTC. The encoded protein is CASSFPGDEQFF. Based on the CDR3 plus reference TRBV5-1 and TRBJ2-1, the full variable domain is KAGVTQTPRYLIKTRGQQVTLSCSPISGHRSVSWYQQTPGQGLQFLFEYFSETQRNKGNFPGRFSGRQFSNSRSEMNVSTLELGDSALYLCASSFPGDEQFFGPGTRLTVL.